This T cell receptor (beta chain) was sequenced during a study of blood T cell repertoires in COVID-19. Across the whole study: The samples span acute and convalescent COVID-19 from the United States, Italy and Spain.

The CDR3 has 15 residues. Germline V gene lookup returns CDR1 SGHNT and CDR2 YYREEE (reference sequence). Trimming removed 5 bases at V and 2 bases at J, with 13 bases between. Produced via immunoSEQ multiplex PCR; TCRdb's table is partial and in-frame only. The sample holds approximately 110,000 clones, roughly 80% seen once. The sequence was collected from an elderly woman with acute or convalescent COVID-19. The sequenced sample was peripheral blood. The chain uses TRBV5-4 and TRBJ2-2, with D tentatively TRBD1 (7 bases). DNA for the CDR3: TGTGCCAGCAGGCAGGGGGGCTTCAACACCGGGGAGCTGTTTTTT. Residues: CASRQGGFNTGELFF.